What follows describes a single T cell receptor beta chain. The data belong to a study of OX40 agonist ivuxolimab in advanced cancers. V was pared by 4 bases and J by 6 bases, with 18 bases between. There are 15 residues in the CDR3. The germline V gene encodes CDR1 SGHVS and CDR2 FQNEAQ. Assay used: immunoSEQ multiplex PCR; TCRdb lists only in-frame clones, some missing. Found here are 45,000 to 65,000 clones, over 75% of them singletons; the top ten hold roughly 0.66%. The material was CD4+ or CD8+ T cells sorted from blood, obtained in a trial of the OX40 agonist ivuxolimab. The chain has TRBV7-8 and TRBJ2-5; TRBD1 might be the D (6 bases). The clonotype originates from an adult with an advanced solid tumor such as melanoma, head and neck, liver or kidney cancer. The CDR3 loop is CASSSGGQSFKTQYF. The CDR3 DNA follows: TGTGCCAGCAGCTCCGGAGGACAGAGTTTTAAGACCCAGTACTTC.